This section outlines one TCR beta chain sequence together with its context. This clonotype was detected a few times. Its antigen specificity is not known. A much larger clone sits a single nucleotide away, making a read error possible. Two rounds of multiplex PCR were performed to amplify the TCR beta CDR3 region from genomic DNA. The first PCR round used primers specific to each TRBV and TRBJ gene, with sequences filed in Chinese patent CN105087789A. Universal primers were used in the second round of PCR. The Roche High Pure PCR Template Preparation Kit was used to extract genomic DNA from frozen PBMCs. An Illumina HiSeq 3000 was used to sequence the libraries paired-end with 151 bp reads. On the study's bioinformatics: CutAdapt was used to remove raw reads lacking the multiplex PCR primer sequences. Using PEAR, the high-quality paired reads were merged into contigs. By alignment to reference sequences, MiXCR assigned TRB V, D and J gene segments to each contig. CDR3 sequences were clustered by base quality and sequence similarity to remove sequencing errors. Diversity was calculated as Shannon entropy divided by the natural log of the number of productive TCR sequences. One minus Shannon entropy divided by the natural log of the number of unique clonotypes was used as the definition of clonality. The Youden index of ROC curves was used to select progression-free survival cut-offs for repertoire metrics, and analyses were performed in R 3.5.3. TCRdb applied fastp at Q25 and MiXCR to the public reads, then kept only in-frame beta chains. When rows share a CDR3 protein, they turn into one entry using the most common DNA and genes. The V and J calls follow TCRdb's processing rather than the paper's. The sample table records 50,000 or so distinct CDR3 sequences; about 35% of these occur just once. About 9.2% of the sample is in the top ten clones.

The CDR3 sequence holds 17 residues, the cysteine and phenylalanine included. The entry retains the CDR3 DNA only, 51 bases that are in frame from base 1. V is pruned by 8 bases and J by 2 bases, leaving 16 bases of the junction without a gene match. According to the germline V gene, CDR1 reads SGHTA and CDR2 reads FQGTGA. The sample belongs to a study of prognosis after radiotherapy for stage I lung cancer (dated by TCRdb to the early 2020s). At the level of the whole study: Between early 2018 and January 2019, approximately 20 stage I NSCLC patients were enrolled in Nanjing, China. On tumor histology, eleven to twelve patients had adenocarcinoma and more than 5 had squamous cell carcinoma. All patients were regarded as medically inoperable, because of comorbidities in more than 10 patients and refusal of surgery in roughly 7 patients. A total of 40 or so blood samples from approximately 20 patients were sequenced, with one sample obtained before and one obtained after SBRT for each patient. No patient received concurrent therapy alongside SBRT. Distant metastases were developed by four of the 19 patients after SBRT, at a median of around seven months, whereas no significant progression was observed in the other 15 patients. The study profiled peripheral blood TCR beta repertoires from stage I NSCLC patients before and after stereotactic body radiotherapy and related them to distant failure. The cohort was made up of some 12 men and a handful of women, with a median age of about 74 years and an age range of roughly 50 to 84 years. Enrolled patients comprised 12 to 15 with newly diagnosed primary stage I lung tumors and five or six with oligometastatic NSCLC after surgical resection of the primary tumor. SBRT was delivered in 3 to 5 fractions with a biologically effective dose of at least 100 Gy, and image-guided IMRT or VMAT was used for delivery. The investigation overall reported the following: TRBV and TRBJ usage frequencies reportedly differed by metastasis status, in two V genes at baseline and in nine V and two J genes after SBRT. Post-SBRT Shannon entropy and its change from baseline were lower in patients who developed distant metastases; baseline Shannon entropy was not associated with metastases. Limitations of the study included a small cohort and short follow-up, and the study findings need independent validation. After SBRT, the number of unique TCR clones decreased (median around 10,000 before versus 6,000 to 7,500 after; Wilcoxon paired P=0.011). All reported P values were unadjusted for multiple comparisons. Whether the expanded TCR clones were tumor-specific was not determined.

No patient had a history of other malignancies or prior chemotherapy or radiotherapy, and all had node-negative disease on CT and PET/CT. At each of the two time points, roughly 6.5 milliliters of peripheral venous blood were collected into EDTA tubes. PBMCs were isolated by Ficoll-Paque Plus density-gradient centrifugation. Right after collection, samples were placed at -80 degrees C and kept there until analysis. The chain is made from TRBV7-3 and TRBJ2-3, with TRBD1 matching 7 junction bases. Sequences were derived from PBMCs, sampled before or after stereotactic body radiation therapy (not recorded which). This clonotype was obtained from a donor aged 50 or older with non-small cell lung cancer. The CDR3 region: CASGRSQGRGLTDTQYF. The sequenced DNA: TGTGCCAGCGGCCGCTCACAGGGGCGAGGACTCACAGATACGCAGTATTTT. This CDR3, with the reference TRBV7-3 and TRBJ2-3 proteins standing in past its ends, gives the full variable domain GAGVSQTPSNKVTEKGKYVELRCDPISGHTALYWYRQSLGQGPEFLIYFQGTGAADDSGLPNDRFFAVRPEGSVSTLKIQRTERGDSAVYLCASGRSQGRGLTDTQYFGPGTRLTVL.